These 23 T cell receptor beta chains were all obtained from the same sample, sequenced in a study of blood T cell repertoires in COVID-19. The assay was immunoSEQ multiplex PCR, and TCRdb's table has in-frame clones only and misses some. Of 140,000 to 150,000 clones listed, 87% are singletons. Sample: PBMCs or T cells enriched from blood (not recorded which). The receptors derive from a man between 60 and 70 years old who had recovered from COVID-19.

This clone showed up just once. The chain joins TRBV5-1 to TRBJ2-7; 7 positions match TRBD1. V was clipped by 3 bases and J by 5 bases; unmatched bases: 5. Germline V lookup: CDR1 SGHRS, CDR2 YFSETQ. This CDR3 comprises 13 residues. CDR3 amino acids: CASSSRQGDEQYF. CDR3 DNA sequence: TGCGCCAGCAGCTCGAGACAGGGAGACGAGCAGTACTTC.

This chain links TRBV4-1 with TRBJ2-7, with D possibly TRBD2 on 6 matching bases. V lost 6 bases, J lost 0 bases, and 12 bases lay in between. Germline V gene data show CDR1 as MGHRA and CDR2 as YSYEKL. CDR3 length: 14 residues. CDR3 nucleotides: TGCGCCAGCAGGGGAGGACCTAACTCCTACGAGCAGTACTTC. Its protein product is CASRGGPNSYEQYF.

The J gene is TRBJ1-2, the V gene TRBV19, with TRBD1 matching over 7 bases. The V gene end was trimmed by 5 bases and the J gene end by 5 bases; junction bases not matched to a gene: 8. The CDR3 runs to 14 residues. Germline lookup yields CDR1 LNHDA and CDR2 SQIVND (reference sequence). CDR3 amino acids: CASSGDRVDYGYTF. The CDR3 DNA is TGTGCCAGTAGTGGCGACAGGGTGGATTATGGCTACACCTTC.

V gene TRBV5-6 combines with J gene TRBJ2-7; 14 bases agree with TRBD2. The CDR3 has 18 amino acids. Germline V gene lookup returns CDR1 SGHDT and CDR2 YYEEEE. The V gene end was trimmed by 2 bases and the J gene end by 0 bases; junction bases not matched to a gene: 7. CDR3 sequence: CASSLPGLAGDYSYEQYF. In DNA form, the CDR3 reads TGTGCCAGCAGCTTACCGGGACTAGCGGGGGACTACTCCTACGAGCAGTACTTC.

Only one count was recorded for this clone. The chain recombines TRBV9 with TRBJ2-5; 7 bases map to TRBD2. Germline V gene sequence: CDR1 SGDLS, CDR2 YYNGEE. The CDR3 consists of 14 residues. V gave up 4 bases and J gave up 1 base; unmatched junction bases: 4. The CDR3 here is CASSRTSRQETQYF. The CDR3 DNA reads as TGTGCCAGCAGCCGGACTAGTCGCCAAGAGACCCAGTACTTC.

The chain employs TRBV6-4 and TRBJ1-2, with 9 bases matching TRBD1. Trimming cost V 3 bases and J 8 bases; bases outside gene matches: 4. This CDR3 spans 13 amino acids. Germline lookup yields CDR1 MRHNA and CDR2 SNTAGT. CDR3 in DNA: TGTGCCAGCAGTGATGGACAGGGGAAAGGCTACACCTTC. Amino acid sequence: CASSDGQGKGYTF.

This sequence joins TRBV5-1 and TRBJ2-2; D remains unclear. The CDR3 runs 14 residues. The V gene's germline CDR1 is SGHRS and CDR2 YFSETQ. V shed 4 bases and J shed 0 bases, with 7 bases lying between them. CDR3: CASSPTPNTGELFF. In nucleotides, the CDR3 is TGCGCCAGCAGCCCAACACCGAACACCGGGGAGCTGTTTTTT.

The CDR3 sequence is CASRRGGYTGELFF. Here the CDR3 DNA reads TGTGCCAGCAGGAGGGGGGGTTACACCGGGGAGCTGTTTTTT. The V gene is TRBV2, the J gene TRBJ2-2; D is possibly TRBD2 (7 bases). The CDR3 totals 14 residues. Germline values: CDR1 SNHLY, CDR2 FYNNEI. With 6 bases removed from V and 3 bases from J, the gap between germline ends came to 11 bases.

CDR3 in amino acids: CASSLTGATEAFF. The CDR3 nucleotides read TGTGCCAGCAGTTTGACAGGGGCCACTGAAGCTTTCTTT. The chain has TRBV12-3 or TRBV12-4 and TRBJ1-1; 8 positions agree with TRBD1. V lost 3 bases and J lost 4; bases outside the gene matches: 1. CDR3 length: 13 amino acids.

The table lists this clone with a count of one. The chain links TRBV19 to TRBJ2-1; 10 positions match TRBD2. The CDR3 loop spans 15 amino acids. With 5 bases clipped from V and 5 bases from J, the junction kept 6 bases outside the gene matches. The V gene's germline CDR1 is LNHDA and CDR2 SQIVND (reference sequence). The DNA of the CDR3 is TGTGCCAGTAGTTCTCTAGCGGGAGACCACAATGAGCAGTTCTTC. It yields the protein CASSSLAGDHNEQFF.

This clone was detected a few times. As DNA, the CDR3 is TGTGCCAGCAGCTCAAGCTCCTTGACAGGCTACGAGCAGTACTTC. Its translation: CASSSSSLTGYEQYF. The gene calls are TRBV7-9 and TRBJ2-7; possibly TRBD1 for D (6 bases). CDR1 is SEHNR and CDR2 is FQNEAQ in the germline V gene (reference sequence). The V gene lost 4 bases and the J gene lost 3 bases, with 16 bases spanning the gap. This CDR3 contains 15 residues.

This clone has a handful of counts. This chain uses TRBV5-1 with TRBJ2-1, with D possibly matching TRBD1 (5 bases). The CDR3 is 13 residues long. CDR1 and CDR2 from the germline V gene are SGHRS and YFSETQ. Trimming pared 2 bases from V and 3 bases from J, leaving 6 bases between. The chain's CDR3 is CASSLQDYNEQFF. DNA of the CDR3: TGCGCCAGCAGCTTACAGGACTACAATGAGCAGTTCTTC.

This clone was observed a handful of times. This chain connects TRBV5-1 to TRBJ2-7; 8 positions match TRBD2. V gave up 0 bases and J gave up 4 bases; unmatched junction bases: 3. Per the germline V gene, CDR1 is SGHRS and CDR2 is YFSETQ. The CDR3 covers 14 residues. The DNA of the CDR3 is TGCGCCAGCAGCTTGGATGGCGGGGGGTACGAGCAGTACTTC. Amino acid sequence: CASSLDGGGYEQYF.

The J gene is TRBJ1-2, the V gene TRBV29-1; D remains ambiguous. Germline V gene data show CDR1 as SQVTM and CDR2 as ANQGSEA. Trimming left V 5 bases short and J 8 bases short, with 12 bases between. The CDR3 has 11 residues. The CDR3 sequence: CSVLDAGGYTF. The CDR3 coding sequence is TGCAGCGTTCTTGACGCGGGAGGCTACACCTTC.

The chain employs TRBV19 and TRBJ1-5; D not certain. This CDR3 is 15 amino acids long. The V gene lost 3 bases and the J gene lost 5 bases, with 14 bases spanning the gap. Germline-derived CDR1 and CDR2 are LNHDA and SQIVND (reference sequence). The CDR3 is CASSIRIIAHQPQHF. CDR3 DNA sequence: TGTGCCAGTAGTATCCGGATTATAGCACATCAGCCCCAGCATTTT.

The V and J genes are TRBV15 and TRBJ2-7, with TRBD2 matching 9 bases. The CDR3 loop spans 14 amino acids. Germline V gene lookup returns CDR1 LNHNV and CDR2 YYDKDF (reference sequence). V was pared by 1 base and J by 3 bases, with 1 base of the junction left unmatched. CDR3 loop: CATSRGREGYEQYF. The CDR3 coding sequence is TGTGCCACCAGCAGAGGGCGGGAGGGCTACGAGCAGTACTTC.

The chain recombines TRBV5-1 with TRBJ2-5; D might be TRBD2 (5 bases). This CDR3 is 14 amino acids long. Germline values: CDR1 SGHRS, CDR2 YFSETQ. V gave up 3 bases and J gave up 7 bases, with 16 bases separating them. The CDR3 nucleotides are TGCGCCAGCAGCTCCTTGGCAAGCCGGGGGACCCAGTACTTC. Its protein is CASSSLASRGTQYF.

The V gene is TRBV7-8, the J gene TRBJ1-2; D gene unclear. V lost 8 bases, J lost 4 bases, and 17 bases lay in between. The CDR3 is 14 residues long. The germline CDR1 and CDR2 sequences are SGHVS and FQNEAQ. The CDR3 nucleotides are TGTGCCAGCTCTCGCGCAGGCTACCCCTATGGCTACACCTTC. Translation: CASSRAGYPYGYTF.

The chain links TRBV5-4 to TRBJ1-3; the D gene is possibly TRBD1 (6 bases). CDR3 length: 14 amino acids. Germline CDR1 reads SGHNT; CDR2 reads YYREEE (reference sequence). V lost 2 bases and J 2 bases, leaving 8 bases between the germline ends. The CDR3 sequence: CASSLQGAGNTIYF. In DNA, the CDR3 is TGTGCCAGCAGCTTACAGGGCGCTGGAAACACCATATATTTT.

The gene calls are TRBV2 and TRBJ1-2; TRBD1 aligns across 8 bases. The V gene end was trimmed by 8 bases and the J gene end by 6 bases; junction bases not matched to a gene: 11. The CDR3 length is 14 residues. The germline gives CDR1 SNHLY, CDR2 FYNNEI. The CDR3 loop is CASWDRSSHHGYTF. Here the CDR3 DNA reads TGTGCCAGCTGGGACAGGTCGTCGCACCATGGCTACACCTTC.

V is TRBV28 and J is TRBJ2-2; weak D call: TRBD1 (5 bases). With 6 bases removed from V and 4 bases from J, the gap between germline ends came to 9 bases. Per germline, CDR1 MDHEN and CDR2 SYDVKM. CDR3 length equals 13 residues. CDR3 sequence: CASRGLGTGELFF. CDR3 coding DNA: TGTGCCAGCAGGGGGCTCGGCACCGGGGAGCTGTTTTTT.

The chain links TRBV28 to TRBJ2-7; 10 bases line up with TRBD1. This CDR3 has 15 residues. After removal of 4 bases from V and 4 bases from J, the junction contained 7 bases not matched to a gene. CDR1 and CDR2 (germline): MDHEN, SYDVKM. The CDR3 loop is CASSSPRTGGYEQYF. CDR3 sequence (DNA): TGTGCCAGCAGTTCCCCCCGGACAGGGGGTTACGAGCAGTACTTC.

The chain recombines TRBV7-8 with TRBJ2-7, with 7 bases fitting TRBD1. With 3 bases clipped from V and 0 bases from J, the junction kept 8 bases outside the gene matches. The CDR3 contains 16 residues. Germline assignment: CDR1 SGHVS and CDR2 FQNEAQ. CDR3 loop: CASSFGLTGASYEQYF. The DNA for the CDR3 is TGTGCCAGCAGCTTCGGACTTACAGGGGCCTCCTACGAGCAGTACTTC.